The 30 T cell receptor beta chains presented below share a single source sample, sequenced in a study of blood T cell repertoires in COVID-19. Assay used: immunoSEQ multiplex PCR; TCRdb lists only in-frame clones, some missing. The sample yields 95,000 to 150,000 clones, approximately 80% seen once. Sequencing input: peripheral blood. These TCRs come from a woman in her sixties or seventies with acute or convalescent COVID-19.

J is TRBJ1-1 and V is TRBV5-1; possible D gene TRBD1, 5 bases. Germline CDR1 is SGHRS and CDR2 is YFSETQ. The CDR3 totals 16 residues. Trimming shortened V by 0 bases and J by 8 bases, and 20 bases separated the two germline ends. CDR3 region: CASSLGGTRQFIEAFF. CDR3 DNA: TGCGCCAGCAGCTTGGGGGGCACCCGACAGTTCATAGAAGCTTTCTTT.

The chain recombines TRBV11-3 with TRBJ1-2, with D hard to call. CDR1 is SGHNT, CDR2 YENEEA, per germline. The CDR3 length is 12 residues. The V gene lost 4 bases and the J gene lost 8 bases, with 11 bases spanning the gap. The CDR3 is CASSSHESGYTF. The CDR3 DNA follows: TGTGCCAGCAGCTCCCATGAGAGCGGCTACACCTTC.

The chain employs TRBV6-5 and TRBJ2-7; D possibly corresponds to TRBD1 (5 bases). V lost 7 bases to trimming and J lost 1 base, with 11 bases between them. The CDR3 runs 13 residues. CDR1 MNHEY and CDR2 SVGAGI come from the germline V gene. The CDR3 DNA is TGTGCCAGCACCTCCCGGACATCCTACGAGCAGTACTTC. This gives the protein CASTSRTSYEQYF.

The CDR3 DNA follows: TGCGCCAGCAGCCCCTTTAGCGGGGAGAACACCGGGGAGCTGTTTTTT. The encoded protein is CASSPFSGENTGELFF. J is TRBJ2-2 and V is TRBV5-1, with 8 bases identical to TRBD2. The V and J ends lost 4 bases and 1 base, in that order; junction bases with no gene match: 6. This CDR3 has 16 residues. In germline, CDR1 is SGHRS, CDR2 YFSETQ.

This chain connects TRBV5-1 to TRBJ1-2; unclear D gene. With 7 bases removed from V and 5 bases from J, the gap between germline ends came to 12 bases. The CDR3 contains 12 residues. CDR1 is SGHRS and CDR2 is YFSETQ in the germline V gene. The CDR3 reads CASSEERYGYTF. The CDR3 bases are TGCGCCAGCTCCGAGGAAAGGTATGGCTACACCTTC.

The DNA for the CDR3 is TGCGCCAGCAGTGCCGCGGCCGGAGTTGGGGGCAACAATGAGCAGTTCTTC. Its protein is CASSAAAGVGGNNEQFF. The gene calls are TRBV10-2 and TRBJ2-1, with D tentatively TRBD1 (6 bases). Trimming shortened V by 4 bases and J by 5 bases, and 21 bases separated the two germline ends. The V gene's germline CDR1 is WSHSY and CDR2 SAAADI. This CDR3 spans 17 amino acids.

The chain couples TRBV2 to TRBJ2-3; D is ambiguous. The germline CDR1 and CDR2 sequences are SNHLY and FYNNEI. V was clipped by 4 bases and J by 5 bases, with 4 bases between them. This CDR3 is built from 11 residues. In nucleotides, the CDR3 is TGTGCCAGCAGTGTTAAAGATACGCAGTATTTT. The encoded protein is CASSVKDTQYF.

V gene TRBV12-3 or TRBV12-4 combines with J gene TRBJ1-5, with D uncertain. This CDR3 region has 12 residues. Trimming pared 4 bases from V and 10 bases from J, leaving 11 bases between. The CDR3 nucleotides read TGTGCCAGCAGTTCCGGGATCGATCCCCAGCATTTT. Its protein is CASSSGIDPQHF.

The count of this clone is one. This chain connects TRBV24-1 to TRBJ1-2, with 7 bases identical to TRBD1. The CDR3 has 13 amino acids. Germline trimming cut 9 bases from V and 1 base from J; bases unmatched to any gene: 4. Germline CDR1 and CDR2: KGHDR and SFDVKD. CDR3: CATSRDSNYGYTF. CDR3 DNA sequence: TGTGCCACCTCGAGGGACAGTAACTATGGCTACACCTTC.

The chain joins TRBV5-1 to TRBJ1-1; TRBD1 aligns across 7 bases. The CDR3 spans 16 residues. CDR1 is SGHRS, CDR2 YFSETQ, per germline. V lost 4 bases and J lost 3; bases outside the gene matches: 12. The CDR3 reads CASSPLEGGSDTEAFF. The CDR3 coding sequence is TGCGCCAGCAGCCCCTTGGAAGGGGGCTCGGACACTGAAGCTTTCTTT.

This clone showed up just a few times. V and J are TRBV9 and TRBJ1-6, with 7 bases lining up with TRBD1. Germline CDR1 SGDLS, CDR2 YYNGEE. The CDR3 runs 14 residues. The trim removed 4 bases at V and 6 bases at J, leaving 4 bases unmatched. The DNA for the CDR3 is TGTGCCAGCAGCATGGACAGGTTTAATTCACCCCTCCACTTT. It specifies CASSMDRFNSPLHF.

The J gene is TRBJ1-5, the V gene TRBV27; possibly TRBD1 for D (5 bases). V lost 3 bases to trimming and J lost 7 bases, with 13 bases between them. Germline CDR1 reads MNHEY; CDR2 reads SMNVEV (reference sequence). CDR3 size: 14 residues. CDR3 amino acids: CASSLGPDIQPQHF. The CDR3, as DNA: TGTGCCAGCAGTTTGGGTCCGGACATACAGCCCCAGCATTTT.

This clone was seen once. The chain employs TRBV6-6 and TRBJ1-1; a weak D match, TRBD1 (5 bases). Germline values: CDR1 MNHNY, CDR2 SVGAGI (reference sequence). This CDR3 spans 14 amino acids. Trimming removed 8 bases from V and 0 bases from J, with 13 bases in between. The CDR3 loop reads CASGSGAMNTEAFF. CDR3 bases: TGTGCCAGCGGTAGTGGGGCCATGAACACTGAAGCTTTCTTT.

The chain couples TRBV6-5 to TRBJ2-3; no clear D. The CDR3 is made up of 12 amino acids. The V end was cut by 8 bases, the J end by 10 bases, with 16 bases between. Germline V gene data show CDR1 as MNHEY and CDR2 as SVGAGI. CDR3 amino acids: CASRESSRAQYF. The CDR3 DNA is TGTGCCAGCCGAGAGTCCTCTCGTGCGCAGTATTTT.

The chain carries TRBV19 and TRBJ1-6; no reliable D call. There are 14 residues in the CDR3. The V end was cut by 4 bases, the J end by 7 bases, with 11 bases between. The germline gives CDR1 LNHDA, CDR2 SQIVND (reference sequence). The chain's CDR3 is CASSNQVTNSPLHF. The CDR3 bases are TGTGCCAGTAGTAATCAGGTGACCAATTCACCCCTCCACTTT.

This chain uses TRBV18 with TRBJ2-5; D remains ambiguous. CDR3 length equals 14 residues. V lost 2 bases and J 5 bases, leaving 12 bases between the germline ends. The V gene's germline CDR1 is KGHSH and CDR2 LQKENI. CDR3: CASSPTPMGETQYF. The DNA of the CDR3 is TGTGCCAGCTCACCAACACCCATGGGCGAGACCCAGTACTTC.

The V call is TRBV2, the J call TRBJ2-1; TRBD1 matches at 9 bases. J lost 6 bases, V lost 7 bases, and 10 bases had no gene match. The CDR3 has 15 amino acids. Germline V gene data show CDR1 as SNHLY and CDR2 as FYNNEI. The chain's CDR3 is CASTGTGRALNEQFF. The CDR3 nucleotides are TGTGCCAGCACCGGGACAGGGCGGGCCCTCAATGAGCAGTTCTTC.

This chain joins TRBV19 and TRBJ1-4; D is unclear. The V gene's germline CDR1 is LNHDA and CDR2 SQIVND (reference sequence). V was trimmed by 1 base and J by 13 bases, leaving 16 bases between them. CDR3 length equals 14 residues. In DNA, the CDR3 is TGTGCCAGTAGTATAGGACGGAGTAATGAAGCACTGTTTTTT. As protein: CASSIGRSNEALFF. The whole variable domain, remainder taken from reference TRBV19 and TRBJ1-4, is DGGITQSPKYLFRKEGQNVTLSCEQNLNHDAMYWYRQDPGQGLRLIYYSQIVNDFQKGDIAEGYSVSREKKESFPLTVTSAQKNPTAFYLCASSIGRSNEALFFGSGTQLSVL.

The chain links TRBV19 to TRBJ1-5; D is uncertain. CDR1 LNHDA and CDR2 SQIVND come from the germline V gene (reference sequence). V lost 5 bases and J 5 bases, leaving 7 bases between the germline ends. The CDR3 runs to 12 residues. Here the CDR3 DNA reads TGTGCCAGTAGTTTCCTTGATCAGCCCCAGCATTTT. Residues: CASSFLDQPQHF.

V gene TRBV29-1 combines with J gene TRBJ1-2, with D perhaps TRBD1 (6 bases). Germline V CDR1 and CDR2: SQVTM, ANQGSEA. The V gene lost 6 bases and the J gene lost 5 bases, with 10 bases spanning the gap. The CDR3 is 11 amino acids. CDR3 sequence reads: CSVGGQYGYTF. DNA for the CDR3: TGCAGCGTCGGAGGACAGTATGGCTACACCTTC.

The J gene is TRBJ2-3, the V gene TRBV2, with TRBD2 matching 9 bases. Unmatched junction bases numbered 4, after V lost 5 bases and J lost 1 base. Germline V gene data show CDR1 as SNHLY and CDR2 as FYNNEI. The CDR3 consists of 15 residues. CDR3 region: CASSPIAGGTDTQYF. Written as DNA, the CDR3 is TGTGCCAGCAGTCCGATAGCGGGGGGCACAGATACGCAGTATTTT.

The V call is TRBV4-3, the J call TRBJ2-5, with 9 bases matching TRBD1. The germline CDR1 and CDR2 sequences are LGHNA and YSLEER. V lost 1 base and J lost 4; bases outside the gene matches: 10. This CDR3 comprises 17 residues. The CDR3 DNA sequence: TGCGCCAGCAGCCAAGGGGCCGTACAGGGGGCGGGAGAGACCCAGTACTTC. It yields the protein CASSQGAVQGAGETQYF.

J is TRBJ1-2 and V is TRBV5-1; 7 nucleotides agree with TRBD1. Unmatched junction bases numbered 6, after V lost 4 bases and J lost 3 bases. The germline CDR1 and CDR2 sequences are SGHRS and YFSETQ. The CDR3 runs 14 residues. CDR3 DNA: TGCGCCAGCAGCGTAACAGGGGATGACTATGGCTACACCTTC. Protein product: CASSVTGDDYGYTF.

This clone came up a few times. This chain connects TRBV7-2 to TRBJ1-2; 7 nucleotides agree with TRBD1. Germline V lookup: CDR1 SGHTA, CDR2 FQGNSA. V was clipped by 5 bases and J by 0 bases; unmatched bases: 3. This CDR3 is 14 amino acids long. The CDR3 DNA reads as TGTGCCAGCAGCCCAGGGGGAGCTAACTATGGCTACACCTTC. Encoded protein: CASSPGGANYGYTF.

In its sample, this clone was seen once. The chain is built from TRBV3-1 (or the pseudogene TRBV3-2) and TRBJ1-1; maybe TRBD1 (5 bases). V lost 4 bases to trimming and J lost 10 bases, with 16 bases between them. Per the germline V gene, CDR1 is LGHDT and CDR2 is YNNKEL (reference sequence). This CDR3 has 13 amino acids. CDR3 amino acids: CASSLRGTGGAFF. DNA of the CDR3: TGTGCCAGCAGCCTAAGAGGTACAGGTGGAGCTTTCTTT.

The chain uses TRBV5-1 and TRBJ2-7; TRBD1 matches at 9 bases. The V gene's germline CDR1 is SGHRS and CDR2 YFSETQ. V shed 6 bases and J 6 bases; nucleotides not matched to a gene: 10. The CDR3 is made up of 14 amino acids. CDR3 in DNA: TGCGCCAGCACCCCCGCACAGGGGGCCGGCGAGCAGTACTTC. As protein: CASTPAQGAGEQYF.

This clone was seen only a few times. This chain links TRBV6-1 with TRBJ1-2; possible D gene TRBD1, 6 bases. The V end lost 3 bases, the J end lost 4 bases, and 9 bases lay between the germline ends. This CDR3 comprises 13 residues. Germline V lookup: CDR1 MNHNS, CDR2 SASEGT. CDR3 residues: CASSDVGGYGYTF. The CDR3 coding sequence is TGTGCCAGCAGTGACGTAGGGGGCTATGGCTACACCTTC.

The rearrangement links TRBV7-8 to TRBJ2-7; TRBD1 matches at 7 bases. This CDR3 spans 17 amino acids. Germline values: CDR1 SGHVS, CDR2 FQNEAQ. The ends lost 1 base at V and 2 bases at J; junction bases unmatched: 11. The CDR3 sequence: CASSLGLPGTAPYEQYF. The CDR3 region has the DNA TGTGCCAGCAGCTTAGGGCTCCCCGGGACAGCTCCCTACGAGCAGTACTTC.

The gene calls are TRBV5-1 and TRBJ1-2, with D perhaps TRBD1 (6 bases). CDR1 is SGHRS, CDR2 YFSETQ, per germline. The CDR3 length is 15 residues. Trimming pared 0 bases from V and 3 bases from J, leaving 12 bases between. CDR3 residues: CASSLGKSGDYGYTF. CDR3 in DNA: TGCGCCAGCAGCTTGGGAAAATCAGGGGACTATGGCTACACCTTC.

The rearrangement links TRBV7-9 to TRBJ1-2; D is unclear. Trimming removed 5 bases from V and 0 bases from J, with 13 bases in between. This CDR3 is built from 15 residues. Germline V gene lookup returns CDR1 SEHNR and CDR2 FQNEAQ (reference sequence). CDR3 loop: CASSKEQGANYGYTF. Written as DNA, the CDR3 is TGTGCCAGCAGCAAAGAGCAAGGAGCTAACTATGGCTACACCTTC. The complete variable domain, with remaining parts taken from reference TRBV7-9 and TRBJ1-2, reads DTGVSQNPRHKITKRGQNVTFRCDPISEHNRLYWYRQTLGQGPEFLTYFQNEAQLEKSRLLSDRFSAERPKGSFSTLEIQRTEQGDSAMYLCASSKEQGANYGYTFGSGTRLTVV.